This TCR beta chain originates from a study of T-cell reconstitution after alpha-beta-depleted transplantation in children. Study-level findings and limits: Newly made T cells mostly supplied T-cell counts and diversity one year after transplant. Expanded clones from the graft, numbering several hundred, reportedly supplied alpha-beta T cells about two months after transplant.

This clonotype was detected ten times or more. What it binds is not known. The ends lost 5 bases at V and 0 bases at J; junction bases unmatched: 10. Germline V gene data show CDR1 as SGHAT and CDR2 as FQNNGV. CDR3 size: 17 residues. As it was prepared, the TCRbeta library received unique molecular identifiers. Each CDR3 protein is one row after TCRdb ran MiXCR on the PCR reads. The table lists 780,000 or so distinct CDR3 sequences, around 17% of them singletons, with 5% in the top ten. The sequence derives from a male patient aged 10-17 years who had a stem cell transplant for acute lymphoblastic leukemia, so the T cells may come from the graft donor. This chain links TRBV11-2 with TRBJ2-7; 10 bases align to TRBD1. The sequenced sample was PBMCs, mostly from graft donor cells, obtained 360 days after TCRalphabeta/CD19-depleted stem cell transplant. The CDR3 loop is CASSGTGALRLSYEQYF. The CDR3 coding sequence is TGTGCCAGCAGCGGGACAGGGGCGCTTCGACTCTCCTACGAGCAGTACTTC.